This is a list of T cell receptor beta chains from one sample in a study of technical replicates of blood from several donors. The data were produced by immunoSEQ multiplex PCR, yet TCRdb's version contains in-frame clones alone and is incomplete. Counted here are around 69,000 clones, around 87% occurring once; the ten biggest clones make up 4.6%. The material sequenced was PBMCs. These receptors were collected from a human donor in good health. Some clones in this sample may be carry-over from other donors' samples. Each CDR3 is given with its conserved first and last residue. The D gene is left open where the match is weak. Clone sizes are given selectively: once, few, many, or a class where the clone is expanded.

V	J	D	size	CDR3	DNA
TRBV9	TRBJ1-6	-	-	CASSPTLQGQGSPLHF	TGTGCCAGCAGCCCGACCTTACAGGGCCAGGGTTCACCCCTCCACTTT
TRBV7-2	TRBJ1-5	-	-	CASSSTGQSQPQHF	TGTGCCAGCAGCTCGACCGGACAATCTCAGCCCCAGCATTTT
TRBV7-2	TRBJ2-5	-	once	CASSLELAGGETQYF	TGTGCCAGCAGCTTAGAATTGGCAGGAGGAGAGACCCAGTACTTC
TRBV7-6	TRBJ1-5	-	-	CASSSRGGVDNQPQHF	TGTGCCAGCAGCTCCCGTGGGGGGGTAGACAATCAGCCCCAGCATTTT
TRBV11-1	TRBJ2-7	-	-	CASSSEQGYEQYF	TGTGCCAGCAGCTCGGAACAGGGATACGAGCAGTACTTC
TRBV5-4	TRBJ2-7	TRBD2	-	CASSTGLAGGREQYF	TGTGCCAGCAGCACCGGACTAGCGGGAGGGCGGGAGCAGTACTTC
TRBV29-1	TRBJ2-1	TRBD2	many	CSAISGGAIYNEQFF	TGCAGCGCTATTAGCGGGGGGGCCATTTACAATGAGCAGTTCTTC
TRBV2	TRBJ2-1	TRBD1	-	CASRNLKGALYNEQFF	TGTGCCAGCAGAAACCTTAAGGGGGCGCTCTACAATGAGCAGTTCTTC
TRBV12-5	TRBJ2-5	-	-	CASGLAGTGQETQYF	TGTGCTAGTGGTTTGGCGGGAACAGGGCAAGAGACCCAGTACTTC
TRBV20-1	TRBJ2-5	-	-	CSAFSEETQYF	TGCAGTGCTTTCAGCGAAGAGACCCAGTACTTC
TRBV5-4	TRBJ2-3	-	-	CASSTGSRSTDTQYF	TGTGCCAGCAGCACCGGGAGCCGGAGCACAGATACGCAGTATTTT
TRBV5-1	TRBJ2-4	TRBD2	few	CASSVTSVPNIQYF	TGCGCCAGCAGCGTGACTAGCGTTCCTAACATTCAGTACTTC
TRBV7-2	TRBJ2-3	-	-	CASSLTRRARDTQYF	TGTGCCAGCAGCCTTACTAGACGAGCCAGAGATACGCAGTATTTT
TRBV7-8	TRBJ1-1	-	-	CASSLLSNTEAFF	TGTGCCAGCAGCTTATTGAGTAATACTGAAGCTTTCTTT
TRBV2	TRBJ2-1	TRBD2	-	CASSLLAGGRNEQFF	TGTGCCAGCAGCTTACTAGCGGGGGGGCGAAATGAGCAGTTCTTC